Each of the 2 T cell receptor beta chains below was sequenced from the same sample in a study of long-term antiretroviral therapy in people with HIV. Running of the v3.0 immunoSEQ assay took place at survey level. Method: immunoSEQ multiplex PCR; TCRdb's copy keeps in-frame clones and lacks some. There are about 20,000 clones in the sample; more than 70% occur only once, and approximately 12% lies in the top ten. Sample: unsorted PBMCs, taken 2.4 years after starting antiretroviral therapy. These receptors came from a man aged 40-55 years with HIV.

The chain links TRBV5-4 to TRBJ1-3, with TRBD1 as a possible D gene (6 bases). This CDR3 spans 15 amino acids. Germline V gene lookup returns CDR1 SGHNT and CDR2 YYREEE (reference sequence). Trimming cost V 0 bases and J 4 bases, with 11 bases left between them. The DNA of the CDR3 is TGTGCCAGCAGCTTGGTGGGGGCAGGAGGAAACACCATATATTTT. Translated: CASSLVGAGGNTIYF. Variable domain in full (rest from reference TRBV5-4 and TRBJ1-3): ETGVTQSPTHLIKTRGQQVTLRCSSQSGHNTVSWYQQALGQGPQFIFQYYREEENGRGNFPPRFSGLQFPNYSSELNVNALELDDSALYLCASSLVGAGGNTIYFGEGSWLTVV.

The CDR3 region is CASSIGTAATTNEKLFF. CDR3 coding DNA: TGTGCCAGTAGTATAGGTACGGCAGCAACAACTAATGAAAAACTGTTTTTT. The V and J genes are TRBV19 and TRBJ1-4; D not resolved. Trimming removed 1 base at V and 0 bases at J, with 12 bases between. Germline V gene sequence: CDR1 LNHDA, CDR2 SQIVND (reference sequence). The CDR3 totals 17 residues.